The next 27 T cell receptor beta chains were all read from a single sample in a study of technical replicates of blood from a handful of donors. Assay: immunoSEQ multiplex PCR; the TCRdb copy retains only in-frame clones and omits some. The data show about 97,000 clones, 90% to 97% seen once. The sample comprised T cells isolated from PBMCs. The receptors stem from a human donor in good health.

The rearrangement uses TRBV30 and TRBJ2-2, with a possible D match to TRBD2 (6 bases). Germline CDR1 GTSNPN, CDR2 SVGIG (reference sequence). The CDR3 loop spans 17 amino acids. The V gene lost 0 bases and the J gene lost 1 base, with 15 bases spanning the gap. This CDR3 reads CAWSVRGARENTGELFF. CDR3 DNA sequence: TGTGCCTGGAGTGTACGAGGGGCGCGGGAGAACACCGGGGAGCTGTTTTTT.

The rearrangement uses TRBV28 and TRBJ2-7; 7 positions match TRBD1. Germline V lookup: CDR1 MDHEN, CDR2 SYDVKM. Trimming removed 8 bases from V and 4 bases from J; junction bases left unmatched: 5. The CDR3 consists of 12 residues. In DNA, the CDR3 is TGTGCCAGCCGACAGGGTAGTTACGAGCAGTACTTC. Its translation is CASRQGSYEQYF.

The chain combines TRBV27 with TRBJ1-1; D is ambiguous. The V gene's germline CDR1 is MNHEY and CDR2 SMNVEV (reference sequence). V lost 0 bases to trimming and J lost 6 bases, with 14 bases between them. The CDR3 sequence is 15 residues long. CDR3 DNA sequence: TGTGCCAGCAGTTTATCAAACATCCCAAACGCTGAAGCTTTCTTT. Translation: CASSLSNIPNAEAFF.

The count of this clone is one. CDR3: CASSWTGSYEQYF. In nucleotides, the CDR3 is TGTGCCAGTAGTTGGACAGGTTCCTACGAGCAGTACTTC. The chain uses TRBV19 and TRBJ2-7; 7 positions match TRBD1. Germline assignment: CDR1 LNHDA and CDR2 SQIVND (reference sequence). This CDR3 contains 13 residues. The V gene end was trimmed by 5 bases and the J gene end by 1 base; junction bases not matched to a gene: 2.

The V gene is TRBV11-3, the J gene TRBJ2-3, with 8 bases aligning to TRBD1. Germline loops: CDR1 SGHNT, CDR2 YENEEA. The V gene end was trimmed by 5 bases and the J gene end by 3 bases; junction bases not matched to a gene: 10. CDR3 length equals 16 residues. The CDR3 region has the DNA TGTGCCAGCAGCGCCTCAGGGGGCTTTGGGACAGATACGCAGTATTTT. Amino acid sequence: CASSASGGFGTDTQYF.

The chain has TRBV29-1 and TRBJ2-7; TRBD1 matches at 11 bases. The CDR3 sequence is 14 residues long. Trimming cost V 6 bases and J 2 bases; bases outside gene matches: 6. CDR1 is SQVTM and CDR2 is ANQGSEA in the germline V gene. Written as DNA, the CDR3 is TGCAGCGTAAACGTGGGACAGGGGGCCTACGAGCAGTACTTC. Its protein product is CSVNVGQGAYEQYF.

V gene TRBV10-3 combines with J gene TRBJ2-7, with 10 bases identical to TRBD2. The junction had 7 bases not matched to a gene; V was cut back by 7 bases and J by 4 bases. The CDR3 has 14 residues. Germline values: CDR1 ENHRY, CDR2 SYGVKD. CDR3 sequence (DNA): TGTGCCATCACTGTCCAGCGGGAGGGGTACGAGCAGTACTTC. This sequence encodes CAITVQREGYEQYF.

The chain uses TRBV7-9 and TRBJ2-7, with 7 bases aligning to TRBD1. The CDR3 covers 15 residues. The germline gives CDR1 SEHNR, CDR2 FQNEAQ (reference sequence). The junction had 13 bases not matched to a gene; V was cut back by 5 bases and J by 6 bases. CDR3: CASSQGTALAGEQYF. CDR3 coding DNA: TGTGCCAGCAGCCAAGGGACAGCTCTAGCTGGCGAGCAGTACTTC.

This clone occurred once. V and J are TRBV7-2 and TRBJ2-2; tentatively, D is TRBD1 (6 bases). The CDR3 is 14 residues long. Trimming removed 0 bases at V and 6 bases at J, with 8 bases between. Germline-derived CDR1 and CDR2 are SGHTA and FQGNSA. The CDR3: CASSLAGTSGELFF. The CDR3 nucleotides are TGTGCCAGCAGCTTAGCAGGGACATCCGGGGAGCTGTTTTTT.

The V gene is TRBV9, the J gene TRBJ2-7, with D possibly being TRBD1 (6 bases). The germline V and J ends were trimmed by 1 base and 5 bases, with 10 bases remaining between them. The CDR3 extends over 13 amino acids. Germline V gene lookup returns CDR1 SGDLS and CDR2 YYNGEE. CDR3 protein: CASSVTPGDEQYF. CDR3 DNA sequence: TGTGCCAGCAGCGTAACCCCAGGGGACGAGCAGTACTTC.

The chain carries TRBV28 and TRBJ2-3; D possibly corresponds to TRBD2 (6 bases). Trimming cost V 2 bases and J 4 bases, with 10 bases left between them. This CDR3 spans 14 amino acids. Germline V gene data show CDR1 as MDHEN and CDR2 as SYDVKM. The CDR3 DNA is TGTGCCAGCAGTTTACCCCGGGGGTCAGATACGCAGTATTTT. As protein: CASSLPRGSDTQYF.

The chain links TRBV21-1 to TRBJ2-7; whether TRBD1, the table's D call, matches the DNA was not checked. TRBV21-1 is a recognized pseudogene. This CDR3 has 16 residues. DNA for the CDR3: TGTGCCAGCAGCAAAGACAGTGGTAGAGAACCATACGAGCAGTACTTC. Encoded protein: CASSKDSGREPYEQYF.

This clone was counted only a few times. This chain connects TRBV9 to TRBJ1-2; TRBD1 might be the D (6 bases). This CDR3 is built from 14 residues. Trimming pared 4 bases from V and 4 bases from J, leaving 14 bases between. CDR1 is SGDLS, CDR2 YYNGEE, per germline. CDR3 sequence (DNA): TGTGCCAGCAGCCCCGGCGGGGGCATCTATGGCTACACCTTC. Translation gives CASSPGGGIYGYTF. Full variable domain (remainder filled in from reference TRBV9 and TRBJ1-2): DSGVTQTPKHLITATGQRVTLRCSPRSGDLSVYWYQQSLDQGLQFLIQYYNGEERAKGNILERFSAQQFPDLHSELNLSSLELGDSALYFCASSPGGGIYGYTFGSGTRLTVV.

The CDR3 spells CASSRGQTQKLFF. Written as DNA, the CDR3 is TGTGCCAGTAGTAGGGGACAGACCCAAAAACTGTTTTTT. V is TRBV19 and J is TRBJ1-4; 7 bases are shared with TRBD1. The CDR3 totals 13 residues. V lost 4 bases and J lost 9; bases outside the gene matches: 5. Germline assignment: CDR1 LNHDA and CDR2 SQIVND (reference sequence).

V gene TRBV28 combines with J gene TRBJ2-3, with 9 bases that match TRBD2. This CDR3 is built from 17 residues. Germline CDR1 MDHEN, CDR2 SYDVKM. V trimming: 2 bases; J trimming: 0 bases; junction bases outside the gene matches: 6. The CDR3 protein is CASSLALAGTSTDTQYF. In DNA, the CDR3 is TGTGCCAGCAGTTTAGCTCTAGCGGGGACTAGCACAGATACGCAGTATTTT.

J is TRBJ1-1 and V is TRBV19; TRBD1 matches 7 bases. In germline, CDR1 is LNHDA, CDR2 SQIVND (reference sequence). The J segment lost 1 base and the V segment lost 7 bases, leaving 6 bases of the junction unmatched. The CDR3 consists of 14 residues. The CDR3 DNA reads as TGTGCCAGTACGACAGGGTTTGGGAACACTGAAGCTTTCTTT. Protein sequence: CASTTGFGNTEAFF.

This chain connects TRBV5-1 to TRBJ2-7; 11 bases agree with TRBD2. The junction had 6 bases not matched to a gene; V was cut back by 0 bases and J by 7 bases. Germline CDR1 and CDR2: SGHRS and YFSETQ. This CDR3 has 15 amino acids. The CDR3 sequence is CASSLGLAGSGEQYF. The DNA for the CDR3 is TGCGCCAGCAGCTTGGGACTAGCGGGATCCGGGGAGCAGTACTTC.

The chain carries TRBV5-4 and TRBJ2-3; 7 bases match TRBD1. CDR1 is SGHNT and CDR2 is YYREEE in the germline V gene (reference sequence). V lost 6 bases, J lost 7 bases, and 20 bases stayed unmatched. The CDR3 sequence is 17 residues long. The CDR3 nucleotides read TGTGCCAGCACCCTCCAGGGGGTAGCGCTCTTTCAGAATACGCAGTATTTT. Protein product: CASTLQGVALFQNTQYF. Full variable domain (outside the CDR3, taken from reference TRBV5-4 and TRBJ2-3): ETGVTQSPTHLIKTRGQQVTLRCSSQSGHNTVSWYQQALGQGPQFIFQYYREEENGRGNFPPRFSGLQFPNYSSELNVNALELDDSALYLCASTLQGVALFQNTQYFGPGTRLTVL.

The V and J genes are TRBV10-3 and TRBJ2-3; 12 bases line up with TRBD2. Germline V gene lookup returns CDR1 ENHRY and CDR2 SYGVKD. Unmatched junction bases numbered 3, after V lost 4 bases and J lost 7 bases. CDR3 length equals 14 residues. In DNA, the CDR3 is TGTGCCATCAGTGGACTAGCGGGAGCGAATACGCAGTATTTT. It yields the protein CAISGLAGANTQYF.

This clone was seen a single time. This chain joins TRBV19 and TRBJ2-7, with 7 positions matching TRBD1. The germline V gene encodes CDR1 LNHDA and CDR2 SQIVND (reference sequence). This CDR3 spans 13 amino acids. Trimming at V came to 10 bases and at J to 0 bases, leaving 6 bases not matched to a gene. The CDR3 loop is CATSGQFSYEQYF. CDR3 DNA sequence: TGTGCCACCTCGGGACAGTTCTCCTACGAGCAGTACTTC.

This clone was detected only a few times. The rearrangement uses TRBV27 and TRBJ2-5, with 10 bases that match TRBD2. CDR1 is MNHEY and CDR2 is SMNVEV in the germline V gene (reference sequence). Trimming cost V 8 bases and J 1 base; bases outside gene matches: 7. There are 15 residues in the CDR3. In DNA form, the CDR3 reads TGTGCCAGCGGCTTAGGGACTAGCGTCCAAGAGACCCAGTACTTC. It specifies CASGLGTSVQETQYF.

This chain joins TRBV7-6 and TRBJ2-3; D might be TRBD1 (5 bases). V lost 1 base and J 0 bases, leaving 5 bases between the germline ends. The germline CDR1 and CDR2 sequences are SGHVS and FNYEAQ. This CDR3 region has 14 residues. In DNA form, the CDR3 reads TGTGCCAGCAGCTTAGGACAGAGCACAGATACGCAGTATTTT. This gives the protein CASSLGQSTDTQYF. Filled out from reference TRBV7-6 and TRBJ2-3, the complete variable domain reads GAGVSQSPRYKVTKRGQDVALRCDPISGHVSLYWYRQALGQGPEFLTYFNYEAQQDKSGLPNDRFSAERPEGSISTLTIQRTEQRDSAMYRCASSLGQSTDTQYFGPGTRLTVL.

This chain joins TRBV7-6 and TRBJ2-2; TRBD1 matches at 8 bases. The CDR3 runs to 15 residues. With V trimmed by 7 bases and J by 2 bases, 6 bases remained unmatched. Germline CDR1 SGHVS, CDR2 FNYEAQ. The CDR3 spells CASTLTGDNTGELFF. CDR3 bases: TGTGCCAGCACCCTGACAGGGGATAACACCGGGGAGCTGTTTTTT.

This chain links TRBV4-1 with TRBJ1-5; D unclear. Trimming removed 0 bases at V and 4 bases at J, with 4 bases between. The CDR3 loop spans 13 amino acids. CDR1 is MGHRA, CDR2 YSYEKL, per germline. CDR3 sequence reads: CASSQDRNQPQHF. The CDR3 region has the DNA TGCGCCAGCAGCCAAGACAGAAATCAGCCCCAGCATTTT.

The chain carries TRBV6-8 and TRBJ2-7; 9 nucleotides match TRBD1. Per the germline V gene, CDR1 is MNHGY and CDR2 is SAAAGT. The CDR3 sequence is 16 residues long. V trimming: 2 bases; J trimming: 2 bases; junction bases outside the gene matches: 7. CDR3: CASSYTRDRVTYEQYF. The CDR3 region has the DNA TGTGCCAGCAGTTACACCCGGGACAGGGTGACCTACGAGCAGTACTTC.

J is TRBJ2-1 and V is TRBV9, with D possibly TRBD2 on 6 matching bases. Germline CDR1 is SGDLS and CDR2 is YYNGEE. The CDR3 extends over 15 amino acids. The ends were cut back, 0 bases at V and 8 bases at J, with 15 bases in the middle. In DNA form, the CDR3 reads TGTGCCAGCAGCGTAGGGTGGGGAGGATGGGATGAGCAGTTCTTC. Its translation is CASSVGWGGWDEQFF.

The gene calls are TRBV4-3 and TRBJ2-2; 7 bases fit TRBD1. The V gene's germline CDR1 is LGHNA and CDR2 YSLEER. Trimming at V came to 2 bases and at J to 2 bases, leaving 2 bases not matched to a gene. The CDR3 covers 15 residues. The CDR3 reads CASSQRQGNTGELFF. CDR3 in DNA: TGCGCCAGCAGCCAAAGACAGGGAAACACCGGGGAGCTGTTTTTT.